This entry is about one T cell receptor (beta chain). This specimen belongs to a study of blood T cell repertoires in COVID-19. Overall study: Sites in the United States, Italy and Spain provided acute and convalescent COVID-19 samples. T cells, B-cell-depleted T cells, or PBMCs provided the cDNA or gDNA that served as material.

Germline CDR1 reads SGHNT; CDR2 reads YYREEE (reference sequence). The J segment lost 4 bases and the V segment lost 0 bases, leaving 2 bases of the junction unmatched. CDR3 size: 14 residues. Original processing methods: Estimation of nucleated cell counts relied on the amplification of reference gene primers. Produced via immunoSEQ multiplex PCR; TCRdb's table is partial and in-frame only. For V, J and clone size, that table is used; D and trimming come from the DNA. Of some 250,000 clones in the sample, about 85% were seen once. V and J are TRBV5-4 and TRBJ1-2, with TRBD1 matching over 8 bases. The clonotype was recovered from a woman of 80 years or more with acute or convalescent COVID-19. The sequencing input was peripheral blood. The CDR3 protein is CASSLGQGIYGYTF. CDR3 DNA: TGTGCCAGCAGCTTGGGACAGGGGATCTATGGCTACACCTTC.